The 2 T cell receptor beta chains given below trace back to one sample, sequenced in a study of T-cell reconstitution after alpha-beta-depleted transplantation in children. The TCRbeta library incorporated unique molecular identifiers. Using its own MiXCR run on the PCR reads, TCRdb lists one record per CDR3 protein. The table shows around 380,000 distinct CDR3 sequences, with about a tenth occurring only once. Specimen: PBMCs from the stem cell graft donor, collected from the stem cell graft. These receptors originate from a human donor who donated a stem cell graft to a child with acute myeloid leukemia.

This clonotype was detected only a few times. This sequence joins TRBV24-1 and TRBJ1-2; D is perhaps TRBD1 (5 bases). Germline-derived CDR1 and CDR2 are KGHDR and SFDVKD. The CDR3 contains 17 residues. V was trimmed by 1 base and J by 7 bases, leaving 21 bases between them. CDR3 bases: TGTGCCACCAGTGATTTCAGGGACCTAGTTGATGGAGGTGGCTACACCTTC. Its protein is CATSDFRDLVDGGGYTF.

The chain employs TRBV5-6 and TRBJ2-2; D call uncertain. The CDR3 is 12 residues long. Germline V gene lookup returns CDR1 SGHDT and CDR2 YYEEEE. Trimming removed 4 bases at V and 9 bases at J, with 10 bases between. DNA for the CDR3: TGTGCCAGCAGCGACGGCATCCGGGAGCTGTTTTTT. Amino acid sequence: CASSDGIRELFF.